Below, 21 T cell receptor beta chains from the same sample are listed, as sequenced in a study of CD8+ T cells in alopecia areata. Described treatment: oral pan-JAK inhibitor, 5-10 mg twice daily. Investigators isolated RNA and reverse transcribed it into cDNA to act as the sequencing template. The repertoire was sequenced with immunoSEQ multiplex PCR; TCRdb's copy has only in-frame clones and lacks some. This sample yields about 200,000 clones, of which around 60% are seen a single time; less than 3.5% belongs to the top ten. Here the sequenced sample was CD4+ T cells sorted from blood, taken at week 4, from a patient treated with tofacitinib. These receptors were taken from a human donor with alopecia areata.

This clone was detected only a few times. The chain recombines TRBV30 with TRBJ1-2; unclear D gene. The CDR3 covers 14 residues. The germline gives CDR1 GTSNPN, CDR2 SVGIG (reference sequence). The V and J ends lost 5 bases and 4 bases respectively, with 17 bases between them. The CDR3 nucleotides read TGTGCCTGGTGGGTCAAGAACCTTGGCTATGGCTACACCTTC. Translating it yields CAWWVKNLGYGYTF.

This clone was seen only a few times. This chain joins TRBV28 and TRBJ1-5; tentatively, D is TRBD1 (5 bases). The CDR3 has 16 residues. V was cut by 2 bases and J by 4 bases, with 15 bases left in between. Germline CDR1 reads MDHEN; CDR2 reads SYDVKM. The CDR3 DNA follows: TGTGCCAGCAGTTTACTGGGACCCGAAGTTAATCAGCCCCAGCATTTT. This translates into CASSLLGPEVNQPQHF. Using reference TRBV28 and TRBJ1-5 for the parts outside the CDR3, the full variable domain is DVKVTQSSRYLVKRTGEKVFLECVQDMDHENMFWYRQDPGLGLRLIYFSYDVKMKEKGDIPEGYSVSREKKERFSLILESASTNQTSMYLCASSLLGPEVNQPQHFGDGTRLSIL.

The V call is TRBV19, the J call TRBJ2-5; tentative D call: TRBD2 (6 bases). Germline CDR1 reads LNHDA; CDR2 reads SQIVND (reference sequence). The CDR3 sequence is 15 residues long. Deletions cut 4 bases from V and 7 bases from J, with 19 bases between. CDR3 loop: CASSTTGGRGSTQYF. In DNA, the CDR3 is TGTGCCAGTAGTACAACCGGTGGACGGGGGTCGACCCAGTACTTC.

V usage is TRBV6-6 and J usage is TRBJ1-2; D is unclear. V gave up 1 base and J gave up 5 bases, with 11 bases separating them. The CDR3 extends over 14 amino acids. CDR1 is MNHNY and CDR2 is SVGAGI in the germline V gene (reference sequence). In DNA, the CDR3 is TGTGCCAGCAGTTACTATGGAACAGATTATGGCTACACCTTC. It yields the protein CASSYYGTDYGYTF.

Only a few counts were recorded for this clone. The CDR3: CSVGRLRSSNLFQETQYF. The CDR3 nucleotides are TGCAGCGTTGGCCGTCTCCGGAGCTCCAACCTCTTCCAAGAGACCCAGTACTTC. The chain uses TRBV29-1 and TRBJ2-5; D not resolved. Per the germline V gene, CDR1 is SQVTM and CDR2 is ANQGSEA. The CDR3 spans 18 residues. Trimming cost V 4 bases and J 1 base, with 25 bases left between them.

This chain links TRBV5-1 with TRBJ2-6, with D perhaps matching TRBD1 (6 bases). CDR1 is SGHRS and CDR2 is YFSETQ in the germline V gene. Deletions cut 2 bases from V and 2 bases from J, with 11 bases between. The CDR3 has 16 residues. The CDR3 region is CASSFAGDPGANVLTF. CDR3 DNA: TGCGCCAGCAGCTTTGCAGGGGATCCTGGGGCCAACGTCCTGACTTTC.

There are a few counts of this clone. V and J are TRBV7-8 and TRBJ2-2; possible D gene TRBD1, 5 bases. V dropped 1 base and J dropped 5 bases, with 11 bases sitting between them. Per germline, CDR1 SGHVS and CDR2 FQNEAQ. The CDR3 sequence is 15 residues long. The CDR3 region is CASSLGGHPTGELFF. The DNA for the CDR3 is TGTGCCAGCAGCTTAGGTGGACATCCTACCGGGGAGCTGTTTTTT.

V and J are TRBV27 and TRBJ2-5; the D is unclear. The CDR3 length is 11 residues. Trimming removed 3 bases at V and 1 base at J, with 0 bases between. Germline CDR1 and CDR2: MNHEY and SMNVEV (reference sequence). The chain's CDR3 is CASSFQETQYF. The CDR3 DNA follows: TGTGCCAGCAGTTTCCAAGAGACCCAGTACTTC.

This clone has a handful of counts. The chain employs TRBV7-2 and TRBJ2-1; either TRBD1 or TRBD2 may supply D (6 bases each). The germline V gene has CDR1 SGHTA and CDR2 FQGNSA. Trimming cost V 4 bases and J 10 bases, with 14 bases left between them. The CDR3 is made up of 13 amino acids. CDR3 loop: CASSYDGGTEQFF. The CDR3 region has the DNA TGTGCCAGCAGCTACGATGGAGGGACAGAGCAGTTCTTC.

The CDR3: CASSLGNGQNTGELFF. The CDR3 coding sequence is TGTGCCAGCAGCTTAGGAAACGGCCAGAACACCGGGGAGCTGTTTTTT. The V call is TRBV11-3, the J call TRBJ2-2; D call uncertain. Trimming left V 1 base short and J 1 base short, with 10 bases between. The CDR3 runs 16 residues. Germline values: CDR1 SGHNT, CDR2 YENEEA.

The rearrangement uses TRBV2 and TRBJ1-2; 7 bases are a match to TRBD1. The J segment lost 4 bases and the V segment lost 7 bases, leaving 9 bases of the junction unmatched. CDR1 SNHLY and CDR2 FYNNEI come from the germline V gene. The CDR3 has 14 residues. DNA for the CDR3: TGTGCCAGCATTCGAGAGGGGGCAGGCTATGGCTACACCTTC. It encodes CASIREGAGYGYTF.

In its sample, this clone was seen once. CDR3 DNA sequence: TGTGCCTGGAGTCGACAGCGGCTTGGGGAAAAACTGTTTTTT. Translating it yields CAWSRQRLGEKLFF. V and J are TRBV30 and TRBJ1-4; D perhaps matches TRBD1 (5 bases). V gave up 2 bases and J gave up 8 bases, with 15 bases separating them. This CDR3 has 14 amino acids. In germline, CDR1 is GTSNPN, CDR2 SVGIG (reference sequence).

This clone was counted only a few times. This chain connects TRBV19 to TRBJ1-4; D not resolved. Germline lookup yields CDR1 LNHDA and CDR2 SQIVND (reference sequence). V lost 2 bases to trimming and J lost 5 bases, with 6 bases between them. The CDR3 sequence is 13 residues long. The CDR3 protein is CASSILGNEKLFF. The CDR3 DNA reads TGTGCCAGTAGTATATTGGGGAATGAAAAACTGTTTTTT. Filled out from reference TRBV19 and TRBJ1-4, the complete variable domain reads DGGITQSPKYLFRKEGQNVTLSCEQNLNHDAMYWYRQDPGQGLRLIYYSQIVNDFQKGDIAEGYSVSREKKESFPLTVTSAQKNPTAFYLCASSILGNEKLFFGSGTQLSVL.

This chain connects TRBV27 to TRBJ2-2, with D hard to call. The CDR3 consists of 14 residues. Trimming shortened V by 2 bases and J by 0 bases, and 4 bases separated the two germline ends. The V gene's germline CDR1 is MNHEY and CDR2 SMNVEV (reference sequence). The CDR3 DNA reads as TGTGCCAGCAGTTTACTCGCGAACACCGGGGAGCTGTTTTTT. It yields the protein CASSLLANTGELFF.

This sequence joins TRBV29-1 and TRBJ2-7; possibly TRBD1 for D (6 bases). This CDR3 contains 11 residues. V lost 8 bases, J lost 4 bases, and 12 bases lay in between. Germline V gene lookup returns CDR1 SQVTM and CDR2 ANQGSEA. CDR3 nucleotides: TGCAGCTATGTAAGGGGGTACGAGCAGTACTTC. Translating gives CSYVRGYEQYF.

This clone has just a few counts. The CDR3 sequence: CAWSVIVTGELFF. The CDR3, as DNA: TGTGCCTGGAGTGTAATTGTCACCGGGGAGCTGTTTTTT. The chain links TRBV30 to TRBJ2-2; D unresolved. V lost 0 bases to trimming and J lost 4 bases, with 6 bases between them. Germline V gene data show CDR1 as GTSNPN and CDR2 as SVGIG (reference sequence). The CDR3 spans 13 residues. The full variable domain, in which reference TRBV30 and TRBJ2-2 provide the parts outside the CDR3, is SQTIHQWPATLVQPVGSPLSLECTVEGTSNPNLYWYRQAAGRGLQLLFYSVGIGQISSEVPQNLSASRPQDRQFILSSKKLLLSDSGFYLCAWSVIVTGELFFGEGSRLTVL.

This chain connects TRBV9 to TRBJ1-1, with 11 nucleotides matching TRBD1. The CDR3 covers 14 residues. The J segment lost 10 bases and the V segment lost 0 bases, leaving 5 bases of the junction unmatched. Germline values: CDR1 SGDLS, CDR2 YYNGEE. The CDR3 DNA is TGTGCCAGCAGCGTAGCTCCGGACAGGGGGCTAGCTTTCTTT. Residues: CASSVAPDRGLAFF.

This clone was detected only once. The J gene is TRBJ2-7, the V gene TRBV4-1; TRBD1 matches 8 bases. The CDR3 is made up of 15 amino acids. V trimming: 0 bases; J trimming: 4 bases; junction bases outside the gene matches: 5. The germline gives CDR1 MGHRA, CDR2 YSYEKL. CDR3 coding DNA: TGCGCCAGCAGCCAAGAAACCAGGGGGCGGTACGAGCAGTACTTC. This translates into CASSQETRGRYEQYF.

The chain has TRBV4-1 and TRBJ1-5, with no clear D. CDR1 is MGHRA and CDR2 is YSYEKL in the germline V gene. This CDR3 spans 16 amino acids. Trimming took 0 bases from V and 3 from J, leaving 12 bases between them. The CDR3 nucleotides are TGCGCCAGCAGCCAAGATCGAAAAGGGATCAATCAGCCCCAGCATTTT. As protein: CASSQDRKGINQPQHF.

This clone was detected a few times. The chain recombines TRBV5-5 with TRBJ2-1; TRBD1 agrees at 10 bases. Germline loops: CDR1 SGHKS, CDR2 YYEKEE (reference sequence). This CDR3 is 14 amino acids long. V was pared by 7 bases and J by 6 bases, with 7 bases of the junction left unmatched. CDR3 residues: CASVAGQGRNEQFF. Written as DNA, the CDR3 is TGTGCCAGCGTCGCGGGACAGGGGCGCAATGAGCAGTTCTTC.

This clone was counted only a few times. This chain links TRBV13 with TRBJ1-3; D is ambiguous. Trimming left V 5 bases short and J 0 bases short, with 14 bases between. Germline CDR1 is PRHDT and CDR2 is FYEKMQ (reference sequence). The length of the CDR3 is 16 residues. For the CDR3, the DNA is TGTGCCAGCAGCCCGAGATTCCGGGGCTCTGGAAACACCATATATTTT. It encodes CASSPRFRGSGNTIYF.